This TCR beta chain is drawn from a study of pediatric ulcerative colitis. In regard to this clone: Its antigen is not known. The germline gene is not matched at one end of the junction; a read error may be the cause.

Study-wide results and caveats: Acute severe colitis showed lower rectal diversity from clonal expansions. Compared with controls, ulcerative colitis showed greater blood-rectum clone sharing.

TCRdb keeps only in-frame clones here, not all; method: immunoSEQ multiplex PCR. The sample has more than 45,000 clones, approximately 87% seen once. This clonotype was obtained from a boy aged 10-17 years who was a control in a study of pediatric ulcerative colitis. What was sequenced was blood.

The CDR3 protein is CSVEDRGWGYTF. The CDR3 nucleotides are TGCAGCGTGGAAGACAGGGGTTGGGGCTACACCTTC. The gene calls are TRBV29-1 and TRBJ1-2; 8 positions match TRBD1. Per germline, CDR1 SQVTM and CDR2 ANQGSEA. The CDR3 covers 12 residues.